This T cell receptor (beta chain) stems from a study of T cell responses to AZD1222 COVID-19 vaccine. Looking at the study overall: Second-dose groups at about 4 or about 12 weeks were pooled.

The protocol was immunoSEQ multiplex PCR, while the TCRdb copy is restricted to in-frame clones and leaves out a portion. The table records approximately 140,000 clones, about 93% of them present only once. Study conclusions and caveats: Regions 160-218 and 743-854 dominated among vaccine-associated CD4 TCRs spanning spike. AZD1222 recipients seropositive at baseline numbered only six or seven. Most donors were white British and more were female, and clonal diversity was possibly underestimated.

Germline assignment: CDR1 SGHTA and CDR2 FQGNSA. The length of the CDR3 is 16 residues. V dropped 2 bases and J dropped 0 bases, with 10 bases sitting between them. In regard to this clone: Its target is unknown.

The clonotype was recovered from an adult in good health. Sequences were derived from peripheral blood, sampled on day 0 of AZD1222 vaccination. The chain recombines TRBV7-2 with TRBJ2-2; D may be TRBD1 or TRBD2 (5 bases each). CDR3 residues: CASSLLPGPNTGELFF. The CDR3 coding sequence is TGTGCCAGCAGCTTACTTCCGGGGCCGAACACCGGGGAGCTGTTTTTT.